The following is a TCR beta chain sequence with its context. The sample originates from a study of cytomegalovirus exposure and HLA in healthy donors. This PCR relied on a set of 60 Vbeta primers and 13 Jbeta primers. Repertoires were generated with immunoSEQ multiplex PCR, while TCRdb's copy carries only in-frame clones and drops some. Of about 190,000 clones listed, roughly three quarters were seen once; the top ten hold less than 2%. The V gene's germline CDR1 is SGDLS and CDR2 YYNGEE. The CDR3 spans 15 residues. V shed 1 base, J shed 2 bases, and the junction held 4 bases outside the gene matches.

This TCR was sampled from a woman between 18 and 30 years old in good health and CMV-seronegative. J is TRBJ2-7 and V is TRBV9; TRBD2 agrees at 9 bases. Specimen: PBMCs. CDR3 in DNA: TGTGCCAGCAGCGTAAGCGGGAGGTCGACCTACGAGCAGTACTTC. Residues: CASSVSGRSTYEQYF.